These T cell receptor beta chains were read from a single sample in a study of response to subunit inactivated influenza vaccine. Via MiXCR, TCRdb re-called the RT-PCR reads, giving one row per CDR3 protein. The repertoire has some 480,000 distinct CDR3 sequences, 9.5% to 13% of them found once; the top ten carry 10% to 15%. Sequencing used PBMCs from blood, obtained more than 35 days after vaccination. The receptors stem from a man between 45 and 60 years old who received an inactivated influenza vaccine. Both conserved end residues are part of each CDR3. The D gene is left open where the match is weak. Only part of the rows carry a size: once, few, many, or a class if the clone is expanded.

V	D	size	J	DNA	CDR3
TRBV27	NA	few	TRBJ1-1	TGTGCCAGCAGTACATCGGACGGTGAAGCTTTCTTT	CASSTSDGEAFF
TRBV19	NA	few	TRBJ2-1	TGTGCCAGTAGCCCCGGACTCCTCTGGGATGAGCAGTTCTTC	CASSPGLLWDEQFF
TRBV12-3/TRBV12-4	NA	many	TRBJ1-2	TGTGCCAGCAGCCAGGACGGTGGGTCTCCTGGCTACACCTTC	CASSQDGGSPGYTF
TRBV7-2	NA	few	TRBJ1-3	TGTGCCAGCAGCTCGTCCTCGCCCGGGTCTGGAAACACCATATATTTT	CASSSSSPGSGNTIYF
TRBV7-6	NA	few	TRBJ2-7	TGTGCCAGCAGCTTAGGTACTTCGCATTACGAGCAGTACTTC	CASSLGTSHYEQYF
TRBV9	NA	NA	TRBJ2-1	TGTGCCAGCAGTGGACAAGGAGATGAGCAGTTCTTC	CASSGQGDEQFF
TRBV4-2	NA	many	TRBJ2-1	TGTGCCAGCAGCCAAGAAGATGGGTACAATGAGCAGTTCTTC	CASSQEDGYNEQFF
TRBV4-3	NA	many	TRBJ1-6	TGCGCCAGCAGCCAAACCGGGACACCGAATAATTCACCCCTCCACTTT	CASSQTGTPNNSPLHF
TRBV11-2	TRBD2	many	TRBJ2-4	TGTGCCAGCAGCTTCGGACTAGCAGTCAAAAACATTCAGTACTTC	CASSFGLAVKNIQYF
TRBV29-1	TRBD2	many	TRBJ2-3	TGCAGCGTCAAGTCTCTAGCGGGAGGGCCTTTGGCAGATACGCAGTATTTT	CSVKSLAGGPLADTQYF
TRBV15	NA	NA	TRBJ2-6	TGTGCCACCAGCAGAGATCCGGGGAAGGGGGCCAACGTCCTGACTTTC	CATSRDPGKGANVLTF
TRBV12-3/TRBV12-4	NA	many	TRBJ2-1	TGTGCCAGCAGCCCCTCGCGGCTTTACAATGAGCAGTTCTTC	CASSPSRLYNEQFF
TRBV9	NA	few	TRBJ2-3	TGTGCCAGCAGCGTAGGCGGGACTTACACAGATACGCAGTATTTT	CASSVGGTYTDTQYF
TRBV7-9	NA	many	TRBJ1-4	TGTGCCAGCAGCAGCCGCGGGACTAATGAAAAACTGTTTTTT	CASSSRGTNEKLFF
TRBV6-2/TRBV6-3	NA	many	TRBJ2-7	TGTGCCAGCAGTTACGCTGGTGAGCAGTACTTC	CASSYAGEQYF
TRBV4-1	TRBD2	large	TRBJ2-3	TGCGCCAGCAGTCACTGGACTAGCGGGGGGGTATACACAGATACGCAGTATTTT	CASSHWTSGGVYTDTQYF
TRBV4-2	TRBD2	few	TRBJ2-7	TGTGCCAGCAGCCACCCCTCGGACGGGAGGGGCGAGCAGTACTTC	CASSHPSDGRGEQYF
TRBV6-2/TRBV6-3	NA	few	TRBJ1-1	TGTGCCAGCAGTTACTCTGGTTCGAGGGGTCCGACTGAAGCTTTCTTT	CASSYSGSRGPTEAFF
TRBV7-9	TRBD2	NA	TRBJ2-3	TGTGCCAGCCTCAAGCGGGAGCGCACAGATACGCAGTATTTT	CASLKRERTDTQYF
TRBV7-9	TRBD1	few	TRBJ1-2	TGTGCCAGCAGCTTAGACCCAGGGGGACTCTATGGCTACACCTTC	CASSLDPGGLYGYTF
TRBV6-5	TRBD1	NA	TRBJ1-2	TGTGCCAGCAGTTTGACAGGGGGCGCGGGCTACACCTTC	CASSLTGGAGYTF
TRBV29-1	NA	NA	TRBJ2-1	TGCAGCGTTGAGGTTGGCTCCTACAATGAGCAGTTCTTC	CSVEVGSYNEQFF
TRBV7-2	NA	many	TRBJ2-2	TGTGCCAGCAGCTTAGGCTCCAACACCGGGGAGCTGTTTTTT	CASSLGSNTGELFF
TRBV7-2	NA	few	TRBJ1-2	TGTGCCAGCAGCTTAACAGGTTCTAACTATGGCTACACCTTC	CASSLTGSNYGYTF
TRBV7-2	TRBD1	NA	TRBJ2-3	TGTGCCAGCAGTCTAGGGGCCAGACAGGGCCCAGATACGCAGTATTTT	CASSLGARQGPDTQYF